This T cell receptor beta chain derives from a study of identifying expanded T cells in peripheral blood. Study-wide results and limits: Variance in clone template counts between roughly 2-week samples significantly increased with total template count across all healthy donors. Over two and four weeks, about 16 and 20 clones changed, versus around 1.3 between replicates.

Here immunoSEQ multiplex PCR was the method, and the copy in TCRdb shows in-frame clones only, minus some. In the table there are approximately 81,000 clones, roughly 84% of which are singletons. The CDR3 length is 15 residues. V was clipped by 5 bases and J by 4 bases; unmatched bases: 7. The germline V gene encodes CDR1 LNHNV and CDR2 YYDKDF (reference sequence). During the collection period, no donor immune events like infections were recorded. This clone was seen repeatedly, ten times or more. The antigen is not known. The clonotype comes from a person between 18 and 75 years old in good health. Sample: blood. The chain links TRBV15 to TRBJ2-3; 9 bases line up with TRBD2. CDR3 in amino acids: CATSGGREGPDTQYF. CDR3 sequence (DNA): TGTGCCACCAGCGGGGGGCGGGAGGGCCCAGATACGCAGTATTTT.